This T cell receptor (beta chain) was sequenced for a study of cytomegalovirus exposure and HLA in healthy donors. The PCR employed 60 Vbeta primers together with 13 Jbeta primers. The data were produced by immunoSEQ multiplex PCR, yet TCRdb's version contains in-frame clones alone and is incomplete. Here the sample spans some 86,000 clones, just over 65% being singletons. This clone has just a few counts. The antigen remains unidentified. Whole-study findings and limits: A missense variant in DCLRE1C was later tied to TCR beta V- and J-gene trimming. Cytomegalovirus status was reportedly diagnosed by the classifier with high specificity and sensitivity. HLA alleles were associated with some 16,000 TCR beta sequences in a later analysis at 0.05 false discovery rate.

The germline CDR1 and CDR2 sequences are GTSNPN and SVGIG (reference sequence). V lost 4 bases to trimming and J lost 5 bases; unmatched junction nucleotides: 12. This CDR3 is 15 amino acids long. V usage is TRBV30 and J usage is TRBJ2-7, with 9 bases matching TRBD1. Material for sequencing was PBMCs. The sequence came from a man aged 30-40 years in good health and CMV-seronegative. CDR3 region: CAWTRTGAVWDEQYF. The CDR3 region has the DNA TGTGCCTGGACCCGGACAGGGGCAGTTTGGGACGAGCAGTACTTC.